Listed below are T cell receptor beta chains from one sample, sequenced in a study of T cells expressing NK-cell markers. TCRdb re-analyzed the 5' RACE reads; it lists each CDR3 protein once, without DNA. This table lists approximately 550,000 distinct CDR3 sequences. Input material: blood T cells: a sorted CD56 or NKG2C T cell subset, CD4+ or CD8+ T cells, or bulk PBMC T cells (not recorded which). The origin of the receptors is a man aged 18 to 29 in good health. Each CDR3 is given with its conserved first and last residue.

CDR3: CASSLNGSPYNEQFF
V: TRBV5-1
J: TRBJ2-1

CDR3: CASSPGLVNLDEQFF
V: TRBV5-1
J: TRBJ2-1

CDR3: CASSLGPGTSSYEQYF
V: TRBV7-9
J: TRBJ2-7

CDR3: CASSPTGSKETQYF
V: TRBV7-6
J: TRBJ2-5

CDR3: CASSSPDRGTGNTIYF
V: TRBV7-9
J: TRBJ1-3

CDR3: CASSVGQPSGANVLTF
V: TRBV28
J: TRBJ2-6

CDR3: CASFRGTGPSGANVLTF
V: TRBV5-1
J: TRBJ2-6

CDR3: CASSQDRGLIYGYTF
V: TRBV4-1
J: TRBJ1-2

CDR3: CSVGSAGDYYGYTF
V: TRBV29-1
J: TRBJ1-2

CDR3: CSARDPAGAEDTQYF
V: TRBV20-1
J: TRBJ2-3

CDR3: CASSFTSGDLFKFF
V: TRBV14
J: TRBJ2-1

CDR3: CASSHLRDRGHETQYF
V: TRBV12-3/TRBV12-4
J: TRBJ2-5

CDR3: CSARDPLAGDKSSYEQYF
V: TRBV20-1
J: TRBJ2-7